The entry below describes one TCR beta chain. The record originates from a study of blood T cell repertoires in COVID-19. Across the study: There were acute and convalescent COVID-19 samples, and they came from the United States, Italy and Spain. T cells, B-cell-depleted T cells, or PBMCs provided the cDNA or gDNA that served as material.

This CDR3 region has 13 residues. V shed 7 bases and J shed 1 base, with 11 bases lying between them. From germline, CDR1 is SGHRS and CDR2 YFSETQ. Original processing notes: Counts of nucleated cells, estimated from reference gene primer amplification, were obtained. Clones were read by immunoSEQ multiplex PCR, and TCRdb kept only the in-frame ones, dropping some. V and J calls plus clone size are reproduced from that table; the DNA served to infer D and trimming. The table lists 150,000 to 200,000 clones, roughly 90% of them singletons. This receptor was obtained from a man in his fifties with acute or convalescent COVID-19. The rearrangement links TRBV5-1 to TRBJ1-1, with D tentatively TRBD1 (5 bases). Material: peripheral blood. As DNA, the CDR3 is TGCGCCAGCCGACAGATGCGGAACACTGAAGCTTTCTTT. This gives the protein CASRQMRNTEAFF.